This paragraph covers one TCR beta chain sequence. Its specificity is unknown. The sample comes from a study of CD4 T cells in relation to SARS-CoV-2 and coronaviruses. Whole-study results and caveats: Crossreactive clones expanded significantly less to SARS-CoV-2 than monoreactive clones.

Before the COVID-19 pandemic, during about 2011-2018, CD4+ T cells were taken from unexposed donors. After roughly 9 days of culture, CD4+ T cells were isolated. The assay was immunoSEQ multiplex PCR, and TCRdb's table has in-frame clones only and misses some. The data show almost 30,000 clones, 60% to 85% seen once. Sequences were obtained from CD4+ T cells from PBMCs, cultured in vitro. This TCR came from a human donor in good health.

CDR3 DNA sequence: TGTGCCAGCAGTTACTCAGTCCAGGCCTACGAGCAGTACTTC. Protein product: CASSYSVQAYEQYF. This chain connects TRBV6-2 or TRBV6-3 to TRBJ2-7, with D hard to call. The V end was cut by 0 bases, the J end by 2 bases, with 8 bases between. The germline V gene encodes CDR1 MNHEY and CDR2 SVGEGT. The CDR3 loop spans 14 amino acids.